Many counts were recorded for the clone carrying this T cell receptor (beta chain). What it recognizes is unknown. Amplifying from RNA transcripts, the study obtained TCR beta CDR3 regions. First-round RT-PCR used HTBI primers; second-round multiplex PCR followed. TCRdb processed the multiplex PCR reads anew with MiXCR; each CDR3 protein has one entry. The data contain roughly 1.1 million distinct CDR3 sequences, about 40% of them singletons. This entry is derived from a study of Graves' ophthalmopathy and Graves' hyperthyroidism. Between the trimmed V and J ends, which lost 2 bases and 3 bases, there was a span of 11 bases. This CDR3 is 14 amino acids long. CDR1 SGHTA and CDR2 FQGNSA come from the germline V gene. Aged 18 to 65, hyperthyroidism patients had new diagnoses of under 2 months' duration. Uncontrolled infections, other autoimmune diseases, pregnancy or lactation barred patients from enrollment.

Notes on the study in general: The authors also found most expanded thyroid clonotypes above 0.001 frequency in blood. The model's prediction of ophthalmopathy progression had 65% to 71% sensitivity and roughly 72% specificity.

The V gene is TRBV7-2, the J gene TRBJ2-7; D unresolved. The clonotype originates from an adult man with Graves' hyperthyroidism. Sequencing used peripheral blood or thyroid tissue (not recorded which). The CDR3 DNA reads as TGTGCCAGCAGCTTATCGGCAGGAGTCTACGAGCAGTACTTC. Translating gives CASSLSAGVYEQYF.